The clone carrying this T cell receptor (beta chain) was counted only a few times. The antigen is not known. The sample originates from a study of memory CD4+ T cells and cytomegalovirus serostatus. Findings and caveats of the study: CD4+ memory repertoires contained about two fifths of the roughly 160 reported CMV TCRbeta sequences. Suggested: most of the CMV-linked TCR signature lies in CD4+ memory cells.

Single viable CD3+CD4+CD8-CD45RO+ cells were sorted as the memory CD4+ T cells. Serostatus was set by detecting CMV pp150, pp28, p38, p52 IgG. CD4+ T cells were isolated by positive magnetic selection. The table came from immunoSEQ multiplex PCR; TCRdb's copy has only in-frame clones and leaves some out. The sample contains approximately 74,000 clones, about 78% of which appear only once. Germline V gene data show CDR1 as SGHAT and CDR2 as FQNNGV. Between the trimmed V and J ends, which lost 2 bases and 3 bases, there was a span of 10 bases. The CDR3 spans 14 residues. The chain joins TRBV11-2 to TRBJ1-1; D ambiguous. The clonotype originates from an adult in good health and CMV-seropositive. The specimen sequenced was memory CD4+ T cells from blood. Written as DNA, the CDR3 is TGTGCCAGCAGCTTAAACCGATACTACACTGAAGCTTTCTTT. Amino acid sequence: CASSLNRYYTEAFF.